One T cell receptor (beta chain) is described in this entry. Its antigen is as yet unknown. For the second PCR, which ran for roughly 6 to 12 cycles, a sample-barcoded 5' primer and a J-beta primer mix were used. Each CDR3 protein is one row after TCRdb ran MiXCR on the 5' RACE reads. The profile shows approximately 800,000 distinct CDR3 sequences, about 46% of them singletons. There were healthy Caucasian individuals from Russia, aged about 6 to 100, serving as donors. The sample belongs to a study of blood T cells in healthy people across ages. The germline V gene encodes CDR1 MNHNY and CDR2 SVGAGI (reference sequence). Trimming removed 6 bases from V and 1 base from J, with 9 bases in between. The CDR3 runs 14 residues. General observations from the study: PBMCs that were unsorted prevented a conclusive naive versus antigen-experienced comparison.

This clonotype originated in an older man in good health. Source material: blood. V and J are TRBV6-6 and TRBJ2-2, with TRBD2 as a possible D gene (5 bases). CDR3 amino acids: CASRAAENTGELFF. The CDR3 DNA reads as TGTGCCAGCAGAGCAGCGGAGAACACCGGGGAGCTGTTTTTT.